The subject of this entry is one T cell receptor beta chain. The data were obtained in a study of shared clonotypes between healthy human individuals. Researchers partitioned CD4+ cells into CD45RA+ naive and CD45RA-negative memory subsets. Several immunoSEQ plates held equal portions of the genomic DNA taken from each subset. Clones were read by immunoSEQ multiplex PCR, and TCRdb kept only the in-frame ones, dropping some. The table records roughly 2,500,000 clones, over 85% of them present only once. Trimming removed 4 bases from V and 4 bases from J; junction bases left unmatched: 5. Looked up from germline, CDR1 is SGHRS and CDR2 is YFSETQ. The CDR3 contains 16 residues.

The rearrangement joins TRBV5-1 to TRBJ2-1, with 13 bases fitting TRBD2. The TCR originated in a man between 18 and 29 years old in good health. Some clones in this sample may be carry-over from other donors' samples. Sequenced sample: naive CD4+ T cells from PBMCs. Subset described: CD45RA+ positively selected. CDR3 residues: CASSRRTSGSYNEQFF. The CDR3 nucleotides read TGCGCCAGCAGCCGTAGGACTAGCGGGAGTTACAATGAGCAGTTCTTC.